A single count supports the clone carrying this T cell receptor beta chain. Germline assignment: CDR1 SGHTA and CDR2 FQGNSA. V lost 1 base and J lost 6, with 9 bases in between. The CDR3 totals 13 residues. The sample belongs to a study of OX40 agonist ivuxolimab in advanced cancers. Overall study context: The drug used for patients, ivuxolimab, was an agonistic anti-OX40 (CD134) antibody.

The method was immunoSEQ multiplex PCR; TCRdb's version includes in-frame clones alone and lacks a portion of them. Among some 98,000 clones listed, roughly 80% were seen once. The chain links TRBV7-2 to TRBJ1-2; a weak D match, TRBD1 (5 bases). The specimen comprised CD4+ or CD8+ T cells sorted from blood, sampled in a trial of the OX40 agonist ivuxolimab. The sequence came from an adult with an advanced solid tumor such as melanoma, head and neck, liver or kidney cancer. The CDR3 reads CASSLGREDGYTF. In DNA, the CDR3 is TGTGCCAGCAGCTTAGGCAGGGAGGATGGCTACACCTTC.